A selection of T cell receptor beta chains follows, all from one sample in a study of T-cell reconstitution after alpha-beta-depleted transplantation in children. TCRdb re-derived calls from the PCR reads in MiXCR, one entry per CDR3 protein. The sample has a few hundred thousand distinct CDR3 sequences; 10% are singletons. The sequenced sample was PBMCs from the stem cell graft donor, obtained from the stem cell graft. These receptors were taken from a human donor who donated a stem cell graft to a child with acute lymphoblastic leukemia. The CDR3 runs from the conserved cysteine through the conserved F or W. The D gene is left open where the match is weak. Some rows have no size entry. The others give once, few or many, or a class for an expanded clone.

>TRBV4-3|-|few|TRBJ2-7
CASSQEGRGPYEQYF
TGCGCCAGCAGCCAAGAAGGGCGGGGACCCTACGAGCAGTACTTC
>TRBV6-6|-|many|TRBJ2-2
CASSQATGELFF
TGTGCCAGCAGTCAGGCCACCGGGGAGCTGTTTTTT
>TRBV4-1|TRBD2|few|TRBJ2-5
CASSHIAGEKGKTQYF
TGCGCCAGCAGCCACATAGCGGGAGAGAAGGGAAAGACCCAGTACTTC
>TRBV28|TRBD1|many|TRBJ2-7
CASSSGQGSHEQYF
TGTGCCAGCAGCTCAGGACAGGGTTCACACGAGCAGTACTTC
>TRBV20-1|TRBD2|-|TRBJ2-1
CSASLLAGGPVEQFF
TGCAGTGCTAGTCTACTAGCGGGAGGGCCGGTTGAGCAGTTCTTC
>TRBV7-9|-|few|TRBJ1-1
CASRSSIGGTEAFF
TGTGCCAGCAGAAGCTCGATTGGGGGCACTGAAGCTTTCTTT
>TRBV5-1|-|few|TRBJ1-2
CASSLREGYGYTF
TGCGCCAGCAGCCTCAGGGAAGGATATGGCTACACCTTC
>TRBV5-6|-|-|TRBJ2-1
CASSYFRASYNEQFF
TGTGCCAGCAGCTATTTTAGGGCCTCCTACAATGAGCAGTTCTTC
>TRBV12-3/TRBV12-4|TRBD1|-|TRBJ2-7
CASSRTGMGAYEQYF
TGTGCCAGCAGTAGGACAGGGATGGGTGCCTACGAGCAGTACTTC
>TRBV5-1|-|few|TRBJ1-1
CASSLFPGTEAFF
TGCGCCAGCAGCTTGTTCCCGGGGACTGAAGCTTTCTTT
>TRBV16|-|few|TRBJ2-3
CASSQRQPYTDTQYF
TGTGCCAGCAGCCAAAGACAGCCATACACAGATACGCAGTATTTT
>TRBV5-6|TRBD2|-|TRBJ2-5
CASSLISGSETQYF
TGTGCCAGCAGTTTGATTAGCGGGAGTGAGACCCAGTACTTC
>TRBV7-8|-|few|TRBJ1-5
CASSLVAGEGTYSNQPQHF
TGTGCCAGCAGCTTAGTTGCAGGGGAGGGAACTTATAGCAATCAGCCCCAGCATTTT
>TRBV15|TRBD1|few|TRBJ1-1
CATSRALGTALEAFF
TGTGCCACCAGCAGAGCCCTGGGGACAGCCCTTGAAGCTTTCTTT
>TRBV11-2|-|-|TRBJ2-2
CASSLRVRRTGELFF
TGTGCCAGCAGCTTGAGGGTCAGGAGGACCGGGGAGCTGTTTTTT
>TRBV29-1|-|-|TRBJ2-7
CSVEVNTYEQYF
TGCAGCGTTGAAGTGAACACATACGAGCAGTACTTC
>TRBV7-9|-|-|TRBJ2-4
CASSLDPGKNIQYF
TGTGCCAGCAGCTTGGATCCAGGGAAAAACATTCAGTACTTC
>TRBV4-2|-|few|TRBJ2-1
CASSQVDSTSDEQFF
TGTGCCAGCAGCCAAGTCGATTCGACCAGCGATGAGCAGTTCTTC
>TRBV7-2|TRBD1|few|TRBJ2-2
CASSPWTGTGELFF
TGTGCCAGCAGCCCTTGGACAGGCACCGGGGAGCTGTTTTTT
>TRBV11-2|TRBD2|few|TRBJ2-1
CASSSTSGLDSYNEQFF
TGTGCCAGCAGCTCAACTAGCGGGCTTGACTCCTACAATGAGCAGTTCTTC
>TRBV28|TRBD1|-|TRBJ1-5
CASSHRGFNQPQHF
TGTGCCAGCAGTCACAGGGGATTCAATCAGCCCCAGCATTTT
>TRBV29-1|TRBD2|-|TRBJ2-1
CSVDGLGYYNEQFF
TGCAGCGTTGATGGACTAGGATACTACAATGAGCAGTTCTTC
>TRBV4-1|TRBD1|many|TRBJ2-1
CASSQGGTGSYNEQFF
TGCGCCAGCAGCCAGGGGGGGACAGGGTCCTACAATGAGCAGTTCTTC
>TRBV4-2|TRBD1|-|TRBJ1-5
CASSQVVQGATNQPQHF
TGTGCCAGCAGCCAAGTCGTGCAGGGGGCGACCAATCAGCCCCAGCATTTT
>TRBV5-1|-|many|TRBJ2-2
CASSLGDSYTGELFF
TGCGCCAGCAGCTTGGGGGACTCATACACCGGGGAGCTGTTTTTT
>TRBV5-1|-|many|TRBJ2-4
CASSLDGGGGREAKNIQYF
TGCGCCAGCAGCTTGGATGGAGGGGGAGGGAGAGAAGCCAAAAACATTCAGTACTTC
>TRBV4-2|TRBD2|few|TRBJ2-2
CASSQDSTSGDGNTGELFF
TGTGCCAGCAGCCAAGATTCGACTAGCGGAGACGGGAACACCGGGGAGCTGTTTTTT
>TRBV27|-|-|TRBJ1-4
CASSGTPHIEKLFF
TGTGCCAGCAGTGGTACCCCTCACATCGAAAAACTGTTTTTT
>TRBV5-1|-|few|TRBJ2-5
CASSFTGKETQYF
TGCGCCAGCAGCTTTACAGGGAAGGAGACCCAGTACTTC
>TRBV24-1|-|-|TRBJ2-1
CATSGGTPHEQFF
TGTGCCACCAGTGGGGGGACCCCTCATGAGCAGTTCTTC
>TRBV5-1|-|-|TRBJ1-5
CASSSAGLGQPQHF
TGCGCCAGCAGCTCGGCGGGATTGGGTCAGCCCCAGCATTTT
>TRBV7-9|TRBD1|few|TRBJ2-7
CASSLDRVLVEQYF
TGTGCCAGCAGCCTGGACAGGGTTTTAGTCGAGCAGTACTTC
>TRBV12-3/TRBV12-4|TRBD1|few|TRBJ2-7
CASSELRDRGYEQYF
TGTGCCAGCAGCGAACTCCGGGACAGGGGGTACGAGCAGTACTTC
>TRBV5-1|-|many|TRBJ1-1
CASSAGTMNTEAFF
TGCGCCAGCAGCGCGGGCACCATGAACACTGAAGCTTTCTTT
>TRBV6-1|-|-|TRBJ2-1
CASTLDYYNEQFF
TGTGCCAGCACTCTGGACTACTACAATGAGCAGTTCTTC
>TRBV29-1|-|-|TRBJ2-1
CTARDGGYNEQFF
TGCACCGCCCGGGACGGAGGATACAATGAGCAGTTCTTC
>TRBV20-1|TRBD2|-|TRBJ2-1
CSARDHGQGLPF
TGCAGTGCTAGAGATCATGGGCAGGGACTACCATTC
>TRBV11-2|TRBD2|many|TRBJ2-1
CASSTWTSAYNEQFF
TGTGCCAGCAGCACTTGGACTAGCGCTTACAATGAGCAGTTCTTC
>TRBV12-3/TRBV12-4|TRBD1|many|TRBJ2-3
CASSRQGVIRDTQYF
TGTGCCAGCAGCCGACAGGGGGTTATCAGGGATACGCAGTATTTT
>TRBV29-1|-|many|TRBJ2-2
CSVVPSGELFF
TGCAGCGTTGTTCCGTCTGGGGAGCTGTTTTTT
>TRBV29-1|-|few|TRBJ2-7
CSVEDTRVGEQYF
TGCAGCGTTGAAGATACCCGGGTCGGCGAGCAGTACTTC
>TRBV7-3|TRBD1|many|TRBJ1-1
CASSLQGPGTEAFF
TGTGCCAGCAGTCTACAGGGGCCGGGCACTGAAGCTTTCTTT
>TRBV20-1|-|many|TRBJ2-7
CSARVSGGLYEQYF
TGCAGTGCTAGAGTCTCGGGGGGCCTCTACGAGCAGTACTTC
>TRBV5-1|TRBD1|-|TRBJ1-4
CASSKAGGYEKLFF
TGCGCCAGCAGCAAGGCAGGGGGCTATGAAAAACTGTTTTTT
>TRBV12-3/TRBV12-4|-|few|TRBJ1-3
CASSLDSWASGNTIYF
TGTGCCAGCAGTTTAGACAGTTGGGCCTCTGGAAACACCATATATTTT
>TRBV6-2/TRBV6-3|TRBD1|-|TRBJ1-5
CASSYGGTGGLGQPQHF
TGTGCCAGCAGTTACGGGGGGACAGGGGGCTTGGGCCAGCCCCAGCATTTT
>TRBV4-1|TRBD1|few|TRBJ2-7
CASSQAKGQPTYEQYF
TGCGCCAGCAGCCAAGCGAAGGGACAGCCGACCTACGAGCAGTACTTC
>TRBV20-1|TRBD2|-|TRBJ2-3
CSAPLAGGSDTQYF
TGCAGTGCCCCGCTGGCGGGAGGGTCAGATACGCAGTATTTT
>TRBV27|TRBD1|many|TRBJ2-7
CASGRPGQPYEQYF
TGTGCCAGCGGGAGACCGGGACAGCCCTACGAGCAGTACTTC
>TRBV29-1|TRBD2|-|TRBJ2-1
CSVRPSGSYNEQFF
TGCAGCGTGCGCCCTAGCGGCTCCTACAATGAGCAGTTCTTC
>TRBV9|TRBD2|-|TRBJ2-1
CASSSSWTSGYNEQFF
TGTGCCAGCAGTAGTAGCTGGACTAGCGGTTACAATGAGCAGTTCTTC
>TRBV7-8|-|-|TRBJ2-1
CASSHRRERYNEQFF
TGTGCCAGCAGCCATCGTCGGGAACGGTACAATGAGCAGTTCTTC
>TRBV27|-|-|TRBJ1-5
CASSLSSVGQPQHF
TGTGCCAGCAGTTTGTCTAGTGTGGGTCAGCCCCAGCATTTT
>TRBV20-1|-|few|TRBJ1-4
CSAAQGITNEKLFF
TGCAGTGCTGCACAGGGTATCACTAATGAAAAACTGTTTTTT
>TRBV7-2|TRBD1|few|TRBJ1-5
CASSQRTGESNQPQHF
TGTGCCAGCAGCCAGAGGACAGGGGAGAGCAATCAGCCCCAGCATTTT